A selection of T cell receptor beta chains follows, all from one sample in a study of T-cell reconstitution after alpha-beta-depleted transplantation in children. MiXCR, applied by TCRdb to the PCR reads, yields one record per CDR3 protein. The sample records hundreds of thousands of distinct CDR3 sequences, approximately 12% being singletons. Sequenced material: PBMCs, taken from the stem cell graft. Source of these receptors: a human donor who donated a stem cell graft to a child with Fanconi anemia. Each CDR3 is given with its conserved first and last residue. D genes are given only for firm matches.

d_call,v_call,cdr3_aa
.,TRBV3-1,CASSQDLSNIYGYTF
TRBD1,TRBV30,CAWSDRENTEAFF
.,TRBV7-2,CASSFRTDYEQYF
.,TRBV29-1,CSVAHGTYEQYF
.,TRBV2,CASSDRVNTEAFF
.,TRBV5-1,CASSLGVFSYEQFF
.,TRBV20-1,CSAPRDGSPEKLFF
.,TRBV12-3/TRBV12-4,CASSFYMGNTEAFF
TRBD1,TRBV6-2/TRBV6-3,CASSTPWTGVHTEAFF
.,TRBV11-2,CASRLYTDTQYF
TRBD1,TRBV30,CAWWGDRGSNEQFF
TRBD1,TRBV6-5,CASSYFQTGGQAFF
.,TRBV12-3/TRBV12-4,CASSTQPPVYGYTF
TRBD2,TRBV29-1,CSARLAGVNTGELFF
.,TRBV10-3,CAIRAVSGELFF
.,TRBV5-1,CASSLGLDGRWAGELFF
.,TRBV3-1,CASSLTRAPWETQYF
.,TRBV29-1,CSVDSGMPGQGWDNEQFF
.,TRBV7-9,CASSPPAASGNTIYF
.,TRBV12-3/TRBV12-4,CASSQPGNTIYF
.,TRBV7-7,CASSHLGAWDDNQPQHF
.,TRBV11-2,CASSFGVAEAGFEQFF
.,TRBV18,CASSTGTSSGNTIYF
TRBD2,TRBV6-2/TRBV6-3,CASSPLAGEDYSDTGELFF
.,TRBV14,CASSQVQGREETQCF
TRBD1,TRBV5-1,CASSPGDRGYTGELFF
.,TRBV14,CASSQYGNTEAFF
.,TRBV27,CASSLTWTTSTDTQYF
.,TRBV7-9,CASSSLVGGNGIQYF
.,TRBV29-1,CSVELGMETQYF
.,TRBV4-3,CASSQVGGSGYTF